One sample yielded the 23 T cell receptor beta chains listed below, sequenced in a study of blood T cell repertoires in COVID-19. Sequencing used immunoSEQ multiplex PCR; TCRdb keeps in-frame clones, though not all of them. The sample yields roughly 94,000 clones, 80% to 90% seen once. Sequencing was carried out using peripheral blood. The receptors stem from a man aged 55 to 70 with acute or convalescent COVID-19.

The chain has TRBV7-9 and TRBJ1-4, with D perhaps TRBD1 (5 bases). Germline assignment: CDR1 SEHNR and CDR2 FQNEAQ (reference sequence). The CDR3 covers 15 residues. The V end was cut by 1 base, the J end by 5 bases, with 11 bases between. The CDR3 here is CASSLGDRRNEKLFF. DNA of the CDR3: TGTGCCAGCAGCTTAGGAGACAGACGGAATGAAAAACTGTTTTTT.

The chain couples TRBV2 to TRBJ2-3; possible D gene TRBD1, 6 bases. Trimming pared 3 bases from V and 4 bases from J, leaving 14 bases between. The germline CDR1 and CDR2 sequences are SNHLY and FYNNEI. CDR3 size: 15 residues. DNA of the CDR3: TGTGCCAGCAGTGACCGGGACCAGGGGCCAGATACGCAGTATTTT. It specifies CASSDRDQGPDTQYF.

V and J are TRBV27 and TRBJ1-1; D gene unclear. Per germline, CDR1 MNHEY and CDR2 SMNVEV (reference sequence). Trimming shortened V by 7 bases and J by 0 bases, and 9 bases separated the two germline ends. This CDR3 has 13 amino acids. CDR3 sequence: CASTAYLNTEAFF. The CDR3 nucleotides read TGTGCCAGCACCGCTTACTTGAACACTGAAGCTTTCTTT.

Note on this clone: The DNA is left out, because the CDR3 cannot be placed on it with certainty; the CDR3 is given as TCRdb lists it. V gene TRBV7-2 combines with J gene TRBJ2-1; TRBD1 was called by the table and not checked on the DNA. Termini included, the CDR3 measures 15 amino acids. Germline V CDR1 and CDR2: SGHTA, FQGNSA. The CDR3 region is CASILDRQGAYEQFF.

The rearrangement uses TRBV5-1 and TRBJ2-1; D might be TRBD2 (6 bases). V was cut by 4 bases and J by 1 base, with 15 bases left in between. CDR3 length: 16 amino acids. CDR1 and CDR2 from the germline V gene are SGHRS and YFSETQ. DNA for the CDR3: TGCGCCAGCAGCGCGACCCAGGGAGGATCCTACAATGAGCAGTTCTTC. This translates into CASSATQGGSYNEQFF.

The table lists this clone with a count of one. The genes are TRBV2 and TRBJ1-4; 8 bases are a match to TRBD1. V gave up 6 bases and J gave up 7 bases; unmatched junction bases: 7. Germline loops: CDR1 SNHLY, CDR2 FYNNEI. The CDR3 spans 14 residues. Here the CDR3 DNA reads TGTGCCAGCAGAAACCCCACAGGGGGTGAAAAACTGTTTTTT. Protein product: CASRNPTGGEKLFF.

The rearrangement links TRBV11-3 to TRBJ1-3; D is possibly TRBD1 (5 bases). Germline lookup yields CDR1 SGHNT and CDR2 YENEEA. V lost 5 bases to trimming and J lost 4 bases, with 12 bases between them. The CDR3 runs 14 residues. The CDR3 loop is CASSLGGEGNTIYF. The CDR3 DNA reads as TGTGCCAGCAGCCTCGGGGGGGAGGGAAACACCATATATTTT.

The chain links TRBV6-2 or TRBV6-3 to TRBJ2-2; TRBD2 matches 7 bases. Germline loops: CDR1 MNHEY, CDR2 SVGEGT. With V trimmed by 5 bases and J by 9 bases, 9 bases remained unmatched. CDR3 length: 14 residues. As DNA, the CDR3 is TGTGCCAGCAGTGGCGGGTCTAGCGGCCGGGAGCTGTTTTTT. It translates to CASSGGSSGRELFF.

The V gene is TRBV28, the J gene TRBJ2-1; the match to TRBD1 covers 8 bases. The length of the CDR3 is 12 residues. In germline, CDR1 is MDHEN, CDR2 SYDVKM. V was clipped by 1 base and J by 15 bases; unmatched bases: 5. CDR3: CASSLYRTGMFF. CDR3 coding DNA: TGTGCCAGCAGTTTATACAGGACAGGGATGTTCTTC.

The chain uses TRBV3-1 (or the pseudogene TRBV3-2) and TRBJ1-1, with D unresolved. Germline V gives CDR1 LGHDT, CDR2 YNNKEL (reference sequence). CDR3 length equals 14 residues. The V end lost 4 bases, the J end lost 3 bases, and 12 bases lay between the germline ends. The CDR3 DNA reads as TGTGCCAGCAGCCGTCGGTTTGCGGACACTGAAGCTTTCTTT. This gives the protein CASSRRFADTEAFF.

The chain employs TRBV21-1 and TRBJ2-7; whether TRBD2, the table's D call, matches the DNA was not checked. TRBV21-1 is described as a pseudogene. The CDR3 is 17 residues long. The CDR3 sequence is CASSKAFAPSRYHEQYV. The CDR3 DNA reads as TGTGCCAGCAGCAAAGCTTTTGCACCATCCCGCTACCACGAGCAGTACGTC.

V usage is TRBV5-1 and J usage is TRBJ2-1, with 8 bases fitting TRBD2. V shed 2 bases, J shed 5 bases, and the junction held 9 bases outside the gene matches. The CDR3 runs 16 residues. CDR1 is SGHRS and CDR2 is YFSETQ in the germline V gene. CDR3 sequence reads: CASSLVAGGLNNEQFF. As DNA, the CDR3 is TGCGCCAGCAGCTTAGTTGCGGGGGGCCTAAACAATGAGCAGTTCTTC.

The rearrangement uses TRBV10-3 and TRBJ2-7; D is possibly TRBD2 (5 bases). Trimming took off 4 bases at V and 2 bases at J, with 18 bases between the two ends. CDR1 ENHRY and CDR2 SYGVKD come from the germline V gene. The length of the CDR3 is 16 residues. CDR3 DNA: TGTGCCATCAGTGGCCAGCGGACTCGGGGTGCCTACGAGCAGTACTTC. Amino acid sequence: CAISGQRTRGAYEQYF.

This clone has a handful of counts. The chain joins TRBV4-3 to TRBJ1-1, with TRBD1 matching 9 bases. The length of the CDR3 is 15 residues. After removal of 3 bases from V and 4 bases from J, the junction contained 6 bases not matched to a gene. Germline CDR1 is LGHNA and CDR2 is YSLEER. The CDR3 DNA reads as TGCGCCAGCAGCCAGGCCGACAGGGGGAGCACTGAAGCTTTCTTT. It yields the protein CASSQADRGSTEAFF.

The rearrangement links TRBV27 to TRBJ1-3; D possibly corresponds to TRBD1 (5 bases). There are 15 residues in the CDR3. The V end lost 6 bases, the J end lost 0 bases, and 12 bases lay between the germline ends. Germline V CDR1 and CDR2: MNHEY, SMNVEV (reference sequence). The CDR3 DNA reads TGTGCCAGCAGATCTACGGGGGGCTCTGGAAACACCATATATTTT. Residues: CASRSTGGSGNTIYF.

The chain employs TRBV3-1 (or the pseudogene TRBV3-2) and TRBJ1-1, with D tentatively TRBD1 (5 bases). Trimming pared 3 bases from V and 2 bases from J, leaving 13 bases between. This CDR3 is 15 amino acids long. Germline CDR1 LGHDT, CDR2 YNNKEL (reference sequence). The CDR3: CASSHAGGFNTEAFF. For the CDR3, the DNA is TGTGCCAGCAGCCATGCCGGGGGGTTCAACACTGAAGCTTTCTTT.

The chain is built from TRBV11-2 and TRBJ1-3, with D perhaps TRBD1 (6 bases). Germline CDR1 is SGHAT and CDR2 is FQNNGV. The V end was cut by 1 base, the J end by 4 bases, with 8 bases between. This CDR3 has 14 residues. The CDR3 nucleotides are TGTGCCAGCAGCTTAGTAGGGGGAGGAAACACCATATATTTT. It encodes CASSLVGGGNTIYF.

The chain is built from TRBV10-2 and TRBJ2-4; 9 bases fit TRBD2. Per germline, CDR1 WSHSY and CDR2 SAAADI. CDR3 length: 15 amino acids. J was trimmed by 9 bases and V by 6 bases; bases with no gene match: 12. Here the CDR3 DNA reads TGCGCCAGCAGGCCCCAGCGGGGGGAGAGGGGCATTCAGTACTTC. This codes for CASRPQRGERGIQYF.

This chain links TRBV3-1 (or the pseudogene TRBV3-2) with TRBJ1-4; D uncertain. Germline assignment: CDR1 LGHDT and CDR2 YNNKEL (reference sequence). The V end was cut by 2 bases, the J end by 0 bases, with 13 bases between. CDR3 length: 17 residues. The CDR3 DNA reads TGTGCCAGCAGCCAAAAGAGGAGCGTAGCAACTAATGAAAAACTGTTTTTT. Residues: CASSQKRSVATNEKLFF.

The chain employs TRBV19 and TRBJ1-1; D is undetermined. CDR3 length: 13 residues. Trimming shortened V by 3 bases and J by 3 bases, and 8 bases separated the two germline ends. Germline loops: CDR1 LNHDA, CDR2 SQIVND (reference sequence). CDR3: CASSIRRDTEAFF. For the CDR3, the DNA is TGTGCCAGTAGTATCCGGAGGGACACTGAAGCTTTCTTT.

V gene TRBV19 combines with J gene TRBJ1-2; TRBD1 aligns across 9 bases. Looked up from germline, CDR1 is LNHDA and CDR2 is SQIVND (reference sequence). The CDR3 consists of 16 residues. V lost 5 bases to trimming and J lost 5 bases; unmatched junction nucleotides: 12. CDR3 amino acids: CASSYSGTGILYGYTF. DNA of the CDR3: TGTGCCAGTAGTTACTCCGGGACAGGGATATTATATGGCTACACCTTC.

This chain joins TRBV28 and TRBJ1-4, with a tentative D call TRBD1 (6 bases). Germline V CDR1 and CDR2: MDHEN, SYDVKM. V dropped 6 bases and J dropped 7 bases, with 18 bases sitting between them. This CDR3 spans 15 amino acids. This chain's CDR3 is CASRRRTASFEKLFF. The CDR3 DNA follows: TGTGCCAGCAGGCGGAGGACAGCTTCTTTTGAAAAACTGTTTTTT.

This clone was observed a handful of times. This chain connects TRBV2 to TRBJ2-7; D gene unclear. CDR3 length equals 16 residues. V shed 6 bases and J shed 0 bases, with 18 bases lying between them. In germline, CDR1 is SNHLY, CDR2 FYNNEI. Here the CDR3 reads CASRTLLPRSSYEQYF. CDR3 DNA sequence: TGTGCCAGCAGGACCCTCCTCCCTAGGAGCTCCTACGAGCAGTACTTC.